Here is one TCR beta chain with its context. This sample is part of a study of blood T cell repertoires in COVID-19. Study at large: Acute-phase and convalescent COVID-19 samples originated in the United States, Italy and Spain.

Germline V gene sequence: CDR1 GTSNPN, CDR2 SVGIG (reference sequence). The CDR3 sequence is 12 residues long. The V and J ends lost 3 bases and 5 bases, in that order; junction bases with no gene match: 3. Method: immunoSEQ multiplex PCR; TCRdb's copy keeps in-frame clones and lacks some. The table shows some 210,000 clones, with approximately 88% occurring only once. Enrollees, about 18 to 89 years old, lived in approximately 25 US areas. Categorization into cohorts depended on clinical history that participants reported. The gene calls are TRBV30 and TRBJ1-1; TRBD1 matches at 7 bases. The source of this sequence is a man aged 18 to 29 with acute COVID-19. Sequencing was done on a sample of PBMCs or T cells enriched from blood (not recorded which). The CDR3 nucleotides read TGTGCCTGGAGCACAGGGGAGACTGAAGCTTTCTTT. Its translation is CAWSTGETEAFF.